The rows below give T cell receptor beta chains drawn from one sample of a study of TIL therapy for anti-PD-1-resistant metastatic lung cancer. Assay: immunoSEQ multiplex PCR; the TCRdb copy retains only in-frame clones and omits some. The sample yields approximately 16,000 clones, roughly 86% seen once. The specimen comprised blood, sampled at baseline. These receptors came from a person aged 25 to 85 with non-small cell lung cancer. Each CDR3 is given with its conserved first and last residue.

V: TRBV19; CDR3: CASSIRGTEVTDTQYF
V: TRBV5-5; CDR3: CASSLAVGTGEEKLFF
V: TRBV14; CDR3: CASSQDRASDYGYTF
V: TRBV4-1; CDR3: CASSQGQGGSGANVLTF
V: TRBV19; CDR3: CASSKVAGGANEQFF
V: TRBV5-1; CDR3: CASSLPRQIFQETQYF
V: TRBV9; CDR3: CASGTSQNTEAFF
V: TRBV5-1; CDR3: CASSLGGTSHPEAFF
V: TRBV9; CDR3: CASSVDRQLNEKLFF
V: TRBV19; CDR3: CASSMGPRAGNTIYF
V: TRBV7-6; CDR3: CASSYRQEVNEQFF
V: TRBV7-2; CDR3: CASSLGTYSYEQYF
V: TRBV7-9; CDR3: CASSLAPSDWADTQYF
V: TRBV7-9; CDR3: CASSGRSREAYNEQFF
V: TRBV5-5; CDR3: CASSIGPRLESSPLHF